These 6 T cell receptor beta chains were all obtained from the same sample, sequenced in a study of T-cell reconstitution after alpha-beta-depleted transplantation in children. Unique molecular identifiers were incorporated during preparation of the TCRbeta library. One entry per CDR3 protein, called by TCRdb with MiXCR from the PCR reads. The sample shows 550,000 to 600,000 distinct CDR3 sequences, 20% to 25% of them seen only once. The source material was PBMCs, mostly from graft donor cells, sampled 360 days after TCRalphabeta/CD19-depleted stem cell transplant. The receptors stem from a boy under three years old who had a stem cell transplant for acute myeloid leukemia, so the T cells may come from the graft donor.

This clonotype was observed a few times. V and J are TRBV29-1 and TRBJ2-3; no clear D. The V gene lost 5 bases and the J gene lost 3 bases, with 12 bases spanning the gap. Looked up from germline, CDR1 is SQVTM and CDR2 is ANQGSEA. The CDR3 totals 13 residues. The CDR3 sequence: CSVNPSWTDTQYF. CDR3 coding DNA: TGCAGCGTTAATCCGTCTTGGACAGATACGCAGTATTTT.

This clonotype was detected only a few times. The chain has TRBV6-1 and TRBJ2-7, with 7 bases lining up with TRBD1. The CDR3 runs to 14 residues. The V gene's germline CDR1 is MNHNS and CDR2 SASEGT. V lost 6 bases to trimming and J lost 2 bases; unmatched junction nucleotides: 7. CDR3 in amino acids: CASRFRGQTYEQYF. DNA for the CDR3: TGTGCCAGCAGGTTTAGGGGACAGACCTACGAGCAGTACTTC.

This clonotype was observed many times. In nucleotides, the CDR3 is TGTGCCAGCAGTTTTCTCGAGCGGGGGCACGAGCAGTACTTC. As protein: CASSFLERGHEQYF. This chain connects TRBV12-3 or TRBV12-4 to TRBJ2-7, with 8 bases matching TRBD2. This CDR3 comprises 14 residues. With V trimmed by 3 bases and J by 5 bases, 6 bases remained unmatched.

The chain links TRBV6-2 or TRBV6-3 to TRBJ1-6; 8 nucleotides agree with TRBD1. This CDR3 spans 16 amino acids. V was pared by 2 bases and J by 9 bases, with 9 bases of the junction left unmatched. Per the germline V gene, CDR1 is MNHEY and CDR2 is SVGEGT. The chain's CDR3 is CASSYEGQEASSPLHF. The CDR3, as DNA: TGTGCCAGCAGTTACGAGGGACAGGAGGCTAGTTCACCCCTCCACTTT.

In its sample, this clonotype was seen a few times. The J gene is TRBJ1-5, the V gene TRBV12-3 or TRBV12-4; unclear D gene. Trimming removed 2 bases from V and 5 bases from J, with 13 bases in between. CDR3 length: 15 residues. Written as DNA, the CDR3 is TGTGCCAGCAGTTTATTAGGAGGTTGGGATCAGCCCCAGCATTTT. As protein: CASSLLGGWDQPQHF.

This clonotype was counted between two and nine times. V is TRBV20-1 and J is TRBJ2-1; 10 bases are a match to TRBD1. This CDR3 spans 12 amino acids. Per germline, CDR1 DFQATT and CDR2 SNEGSKA (reference sequence). V lost 3 bases, J lost 9 bases, and 2 bases stayed unmatched. The CDR3 coding sequence is TGCAGTGCTAGGACAGGGGGCAGTGAGCAGTTCTTC. Translation gives CSARTGGSEQFF.